Listed below are T cell receptor beta chains from one sample, sequenced in a study of OX40 agonist ivuxolimab in advanced cancers. Profiling relied on immunoSEQ multiplex PCR, and the TCRdb table lists in-frame clones only, not all of them. The sample includes over 70,000 clones, 85% to 90% of them seen just once. The starting material was CD4+ or CD8+ T cells sorted from blood, obtained in a trial of the OX40 agonist ivuxolimab. These receptors came from an adult with an advanced solid tumor such as melanoma, head and neck, liver or kidney cancer. CDR3s include the opening cysteine and the closing phenylalanine or tryptophan. A D gene is named only where the DNA matches it firmly. Only part of the rows carry a size: once, few, many, or a class if the clone is expanded.

d_gene	abundance	j_gene	v_gene	CDR3aa	CDR3nt
.	.	TRBJ2-7	TRBV19	CASSIKQGRAYEQYF	TGTGCCAGTAGTATCAAGCAGGGCCGTGCCTACGAGCAGTACTTC
.	.	TRBJ1-3	TRBV5-1	CASSLTGAGNTIYF	TGCGCCAGCAGCTTGACAGGCGCTGGAAACACCATATATTTT
.	once	TRBJ2-7	TRBV10-2	CASSGSSYEQYF	TGCGCCAGCAGCGGCAGCTCCTACGAGCAGTACTTC
.	.	TRBJ1-2	TRBV7-9	CASSLARGHYGYTF	TGTGCCAGCAGCTTAGCGCGCGGGCACTATGGCTACACCTTC
TRBD2	.	TRBJ2-7	TRBV7-2	CASKLAGVGEQYF	TGTGCCAGCAAACTAGCGGGGGTGGGAGAGCAGTACTTC
.	.	TRBJ1-2	TRBV6-1	CASLYPPGRNYGYTF	TGTGCCAGCCTATACCCCCCGGGACGGAACTATGGCTACACCTTC
.	.	TRBJ2-3	TRBV19	CASRVSGTDTQYF	TGTGCCAGTAGAGTTTCGGGCACAGATACGCAGTATTTT
.	.	TRBJ1-2	TRBV5-6	CASSLESGSHTF	TGTGCCAGCAGCTTGGAATCGGGATCCCACACCTTC
.	.	TRBJ2-7	TRBV18	CASSPSDSLREQYF	TGTGCCAGCTCACCGTCGGACAGCTTACGCGAGCAGTACTTC
.	.	TRBJ1-5	TRBV6-6	CASSYREGQPQHF	TGTGCCAGCAGTTACAGGGAGGGTCAGCCCCAGCATTTT
.	.	TRBJ1-2	TRBV18	CASSPSDSYGYTF	TGTGCCAGCTCACCTTCGGACAGTTATGGCTACACCTTC
.	.	TRBJ2-4	TRBV7-2	CASSLYNNLAKNIQYF	TGTGCCAGCAGCTTATATAATAACTTAGCCAAAAACATTCAGTACTTC
.	.	TRBJ1-1	TRBV18	CASSPLAKGGNTEAFF	TGTGCCAGCTCACCTCTAGCCAAGGGGGGCAACACTGAAGCTTTCTTT
TRBD1	few	TRBJ1-2	TRBV30	CAWVTGTGPEGYTF	TGTGCCTGGGTAACCGGGACAGGGCCGGAGGGCTACACCTTC
.	.	TRBJ1-4	TRBV10-2	CASSESSRTNEKLFF	TGCGCCAGCAGTGAGTCGAGCAGAACTAATGAAAAACTGTTTTTT
.	.	TRBJ1-1	TRBV14	CASSQVGGLNTEAFF	TGTGCCAGCAGCCAAGTGGGCGGATTGAACACTGAAGCTTTCTTT
TRBD1	.	TRBJ1-5	TRBV2	CASTGQGVSNQPQHF	TGTGCCAGCACGGGTCAGGGGGTTAGCAATCAGCCCCAGCATTTT
TRBD1	.	TRBJ1-2	TRBV5-1	CASSLAQGAWYGYTF	TGCGCCAGCAGCTTGGCGCAGGGGGCCTGGTATGGCTACACCTTC
.	.	TRBJ2-7	TRBV6-5	CASSYSRDPSYEQYF	TGTGCCAGCAGTTACTCGAGGGATCCCTCCTACGAGCAGTACTTC
TRBD1	.	TRBJ2-3	TRBV7-6	CASSARTGGTDTQYF	TGTGCCAGCAGCGCCCGGACAGGGGGCACAGATACGCAGTATTTT
TRBD1	.	TRBJ1-1	TRBV9	CASSVSGGYGSEAFF	TGTGCCAGCAGCGTATCAGGGGGTTATGGTTCTGAAGCTTTCTTT
.	.	TRBJ1-3	TRBV2	CASREQGDSGNTIYF	TGTGCCAGCAGGGAACAGGGAGACTCTGGAAACACCATATATTTT
.	.	TRBJ2-3	TRBV19	CASSHRTWASTDTQYF	TGTGCCAGTAGCCACAGGACATGGGCTAGCACAGATACGCAGTATTTT
.	.	TRBJ1-2	TRBV5-6	CASSLQVAGYTF	TGTGCCAGCAGCCTTCAGGTTGCCGGCTACACCTTC
.	.	TRBJ1-4	TRBV4-2	CASSSLVEGTSPGEKLFF	TGTGCCAGCAGCTCCCTGGTGGAGGGTACGTCTCCAGGCGAAAAACTGTTTTTT
TRBD2	.	TRBJ2-7	TRBV23-1	CASSQGTSGSSYEQYF	TGCGCCAGCAGTCAGGGGACTAGCGGGAGCTCCTACGAGCAGTACTTC
TRBD1	.	TRBJ2-7	TRBV27	CASSSRQGPYEQYF	TGTGCCAGCAGTTCCCGACAGGGGCCCTACGAGCAGTACTTC
.	.	TRBJ1-5	TRBV6-5	CASTPELSNQPQHF	TGTGCCAGCACCCCAGAGCTATCCAATCAGCCCCAGCATTTT
TRBD2	.	TRBJ2-1	TRBV7-2	CASSLVSGLAQNEQFF	TGTGCCAGCAGCTTAGTCTCAGGACTAGCGCAAAATGAGCAGTTCTTC
.	.	TRBJ2-2	TRBV29-1	CSVVVGGNTGELFF	TGCAGCGTTGTGGTGGGGGGAAACACCGGGGAGCTGTTTTTT
.	.	TRBJ1-5	TRBV2	CASHRDSNQPQHF	TGTGCCAGCCACCGGGACAGCAATCAGCCCCAGCATTTT
TRBD2	.	TRBJ2-1	TRBV6-5	CASSPPLGGRDEQFF	TGTGCCAGCAGTCCGCCCTTGGGGGGGAGGGATGAGCAGTTCTTC
.	.	TRBJ2-7	TRBV7-3	CASSGRIEQYF	TGTGCCAGCAGCGGGCGGATCGAGCAGTACTTC
.	.	TRBJ1-1	TRBV6-1	CASRRGGTEAFF	TGTGCCAGCAGGCGTGGGGGCACTGAAGCTTTCTTT
.	.	TRBJ2-1	TRBV27	CASSFGTNYNEQFF	TGTGCCAGCAGTTTTGGCACGAACTACAATGAGCAGTTCTTC
.	.	TRBJ2-3	TRBV10-3	CAISELGDSDTQYF	TGTGCCATCAGTGAGTTGGGTGATTCAGATACGCAGTATTTT
TRBD2	.	TRBJ2-5	TRBV7-6	CASSIRGSGAQETQYF	TGTGCCAGCAGCATCCGCGGGAGTGGGGCCCAAGAGACCCAGTACTTC
.	few	TRBJ2-5	TRBV7-2	CASSSRAGTQETQYF	TGTGCCAGCAGCTCCCGGGCAGGTACTCAAGAGACCCAGTACTTC
TRBD1	once	TRBJ2-3	TRBV18	CASSTSQGEADTQYF	TGTGCCAGCTCCACCAGCCAGGGGGAAGCAGATACGCAGTATTTT
TRBD2	.	TRBJ2-3	TRBV6-6	CASSSGGAGTDTQYF	TGTGCCAGCAGCTCCGGGGGGGCGGGCACAGATACGCAGTATTTT
.	.	TRBJ1-6	TRBV5-1	CASSLDGNSPLHF	TGCGCCAGCAGCTTAGACGGGAATTCACCCCTCCACTTT
.	.	TRBJ1-1	TRBV4-3	CASSQDLGADTEAFF	TGCGCCAGCAGCCAAGATCTAGGAGCGGACACTGAAGCTTTCTTT
TRBD1	.	TRBJ1-1	TRBV9	CASSRLGGTANTEAFF	TGTGCCAGCAGCCGACTGGGGGGGACAGCGAACACTGAAGCTTTCTTT
.	.	TRBJ1-2	TRBV2	CASSGDGLGYTF	TGTGCCAGCAGTGGGGACGGTTTAGGCTACACCTTC
.	.	TRBJ2-5	TRBV6-5	CASSYSRETQYF	TGTGCCAGCAGTTACTCGAGAGAGACCCAGTACTTC
.	.	TRBJ2-5	TRBV7-7	CASSLEWGETQYF	TGTGCTAGCAGCTTAGAGTGGGGAGAGACCCAGTACTTC
.	.	TRBJ2-7	TRBV5-6	CASSLARGDPPYEQYF	TGTGCCAGCAGCTTAGCGAGGGGGGATCCACCTTACGAGCAGTACTTC
.	.	TRBJ1-2	TRBV6-1	CASSEQAGLNYGYTF	TGTGCCAGCAGTGAACAGGCAGGCCTTAACTATGGCTACACCTTC
.	.	TRBJ1-6	TRBV12-5	CASGLGDRREPLHF	TGTGCTAGTGGTTTGGGTGACAGGAGAGAACCCCTCCACTTT
TRBD2	.	TRBJ2-5	TRBV5-5	CASSLQGSGDGGAAQYF	TGTGCCAGCAGCCTGCAGGGCAGCGGGGACGGTGGAGCGGCCCAGTACTTC
.	.	TRBJ1-5	TRBV6-6	CASSYEGHSNQPQHF	TGTGCCAGCAGTTACGAGGGGCATAGCAATCAGCCCCAGCATTTT
.	.	TRBJ1-1	TRBV29-1	CSVVRQGNTEAFF	TGCAGCGTCGTCAGGCAGGGGAACACTGAAGCTTTCTTT
.	.	TRBJ1-3	TRBV2	CASSGSRSGNTIYF	TGTGCCAGCAGTGGGTCCAGGAGTGGAAACACCATATATTTT
.	.	TRBJ2-3	TRBV2	CASSENSRDTQYF	TGTGCCAGCAGTGAGAACAGTCGGGATACGCAGTATTTT